Listed below are T cell receptor beta chains from one sample, sequenced in a study of blood T cell repertoires in COVID-19. TCRdb keeps only in-frame clones here, not all; method: immunoSEQ multiplex PCR. The sample has 200,000 to 300,000 clones; 70% to 90% are singletons. Source material: peripheral blood. Receptor source: an elderly man with acute or convalescent COVID-19. Both conserved end residues are part of each CDR3. Each record gives: J gene, V gene, clone size, CDR3 protein. Clone size appears in some rows only: once, few, many, or a class for an expanded clone.

j_call: TRBJ1-2
v_call: TRBV6-5
clone_size: .
cdr3_aa: CASSTGQGNYGYTF

j_call: TRBJ1-1
v_call: TRBV4-1
clone_size: .
cdr3_aa: CASSQRGLTEAFF

j_call: TRBJ1-4
v_call: TRBV3-1/TRBV3-2
clone_size: few
cdr3_aa: CASSPLSDEKLFF

j_call: TRBJ1-3
v_call: TRBV6-5
clone_size: .
cdr3_aa: CASRGLLFSGNTIYF

j_call: TRBJ2-5
v_call: TRBV4-1
clone_size: .
cdr3_aa: CASSPDGVRTQYF

j_call: TRBJ1-1
v_call: TRBV6-5
clone_size: once
cdr3_aa: CASSLRGVNTEAFF

j_call: TRBJ1-4
v_call: TRBV5-1
clone_size: .
cdr3_aa: CASSPSFGGEKLFF

j_call: TRBJ2-7
v_call: TRBV7-9
clone_size: .
cdr3_aa: CASSHAILPTYEQYF

j_call: TRBJ2-2
v_call: TRBV2
clone_size: .
cdr3_aa: CASLTDRARTGELFF

j_call: TRBJ2-1
v_call: TRBV18
clone_size: .
cdr3_aa: CASSHDRGGGNEQFF

j_call: TRBJ2-5
v_call: TRBV5-1
clone_size: .
cdr3_aa: CASSPRQGQETQYF

j_call: TRBJ2-7
v_call: TRBV4-1
clone_size: .
cdr3_aa: CASSQQPGYEQYF

j_call: TRBJ1-5
v_call: TRBV7-2
clone_size: .
cdr3_aa: CASSLSPGSNQPQHF

j_call: TRBJ2-3
v_call: TRBV19
clone_size: .
cdr3_aa: CASSIVGGGHFGTDTQYF

j_call: TRBJ2-5
v_call: TRBV7-8
clone_size: .
cdr3_aa: CASSSTRAVGTQYF

j_call: TRBJ2-7
v_call: TRBV6-5
clone_size: .
cdr3_aa: CASSYSRKTYEQYF

j_call: TRBJ1-6
v_call: TRBV7-6
clone_size: .
cdr3_aa: CASSSGQDNSPLHF

j_call: TRBJ1-1
v_call: TRBV14
clone_size: few
cdr3_aa: CASSQVAGGNTEAFF

j_call: TRBJ2-7
v_call: TRBV7-9
clone_size: .
cdr3_aa: CASSLDLAGLYEQYF

j_call: TRBJ1-2
v_call: TRBV19
clone_size: .
cdr3_aa: CASSIVRSYGYTF

j_call: TRBJ2-1
v_call: TRBV5-6
clone_size: .
cdr3_aa: CASILTGTASGLNEQFF

j_call: TRBJ1-2
v_call: TRBV11-2
clone_size: .
cdr3_aa: CASSLAGQGRGYTF

j_call: TRBJ2-2
v_call: TRBV7-9
clone_size: .
cdr3_aa: CASSSRDTNTGELFF

j_call: TRBJ2-3
v_call: TRBV4-2
clone_size: .
cdr3_aa: CASSQATGLAGGLPDTQYF

j_call: TRBJ2-7
v_call: TRBV21-1
clone_size: .
cdr3_aa: CASSTEPMTGAYEQYF

j_call: TRBJ1-1
v_call: TRBV10-3
clone_size: .
cdr3_aa: CAISESGGDNTEAFF

j_call: TRBJ1-1
v_call: TRBV6-5
clone_size: .
cdr3_aa: CATKRDRDHTEAFF

j_call: TRBJ2-4
v_call: TRBV5-1
clone_size: .
cdr3_aa: CASSLGLIDGKNIQYF

j_call: TRBJ2-7
v_call: TRBV29-1
clone_size: .
cdr3_aa: CSVEDGLFYEQYF

j_call: TRBJ2-7
v_call: TRBV7-2
clone_size: .
cdr3_aa: CASSLVGLTYEQYF

j_call: TRBJ1-1
v_call: TRBV7-2
clone_size: .
cdr3_aa: CASSLAQQMNTEAFF

j_call: TRBJ2-5
v_call: TRBV4-2
clone_size: .
cdr3_aa: CASSQQTGVQETQYF

j_call: TRBJ1-4
v_call: TRBV12-3/TRBV12-4
clone_size: .
cdr3_aa: CASSPRRNEKLFF

j_call: TRBJ1-1
v_call: TRBV18
clone_size: .
cdr3_aa: CASSPRTRNTEAFF

j_call: TRBJ2-7
v_call: TRBV18
clone_size: .
cdr3_aa: CASSLAGKLYEQYF

j_call: TRBJ2-2
v_call: TRBV2
clone_size: .
cdr3_aa: CASSETDRDATGELFF

j_call: TRBJ1-3
v_call: TRBV19
clone_size: .
cdr3_aa: CATGTASGNTIYF

j_call: TRBJ2-1
v_call: TRBV19
clone_size: .
cdr3_aa: CASSSGTSGRSSYNEQFF

j_call: TRBJ1-2
v_call: TRBV25-1
clone_size: once
cdr3_aa: CASRPGQGARYGYTF

j_call: TRBJ2-7
v_call: TRBV9
clone_size: once
cdr3_aa: CASSVGQGAFYEQYF

j_call: TRBJ2-7
v_call: TRBV6-6
clone_size: .
cdr3_aa: CASSPGTIHEQYF

j_call: TRBJ2-7
v_call: TRBV29-1
clone_size: .
cdr3_aa: CSGATGYGYEQYF

j_call: TRBJ2-1
v_call: TRBV6-2/TRBV6-3
clone_size: .
cdr3_aa: CASSRDRASEQFF

j_call: TRBJ2-2
v_call: TRBV28
clone_size: .
cdr3_aa: CASSLSGGGGPGELFF

j_call: TRBJ2-7
v_call: TRBV7-3
clone_size: once
cdr3_aa: CASSLGQGHYEQYF

j_call: TRBJ2-7
v_call: TRBV27
clone_size: .
cdr3_aa: CASSPRGQVYEQYF

j_call: TRBJ2-4
v_call: TRBV25-1
clone_size: .
cdr3_aa: CASSEFGAGGENIQYF

j_call: TRBJ2-7
v_call: TRBV12-5
clone_size: .
cdr3_aa: CASGLPGGKNEQYF

j_call: TRBJ2-3
v_call: TRBV24-1
clone_size: once
cdr3_aa: CATSDPDRGYPDTQYF

j_call: TRBJ2-7
v_call: TRBV27
clone_size: .
cdr3_aa: CASSSSGLQQYF

j_call: TRBJ2-4
v_call: TRBV27
clone_size: .
cdr3_aa: CASSSRLAKNIQYF

j_call: TRBJ2-7
v_call: TRBV5-4
clone_size: .
cdr3_aa: CASRVERDFYEQYF

j_call: TRBJ1-5
v_call: TRBV15
clone_size: .
cdr3_aa: CATSGSHGARGNQPQHF

j_call: TRBJ1-2
v_call: TRBV5-4
clone_size: .
cdr3_aa: CASTRTPRVQSYGYTF